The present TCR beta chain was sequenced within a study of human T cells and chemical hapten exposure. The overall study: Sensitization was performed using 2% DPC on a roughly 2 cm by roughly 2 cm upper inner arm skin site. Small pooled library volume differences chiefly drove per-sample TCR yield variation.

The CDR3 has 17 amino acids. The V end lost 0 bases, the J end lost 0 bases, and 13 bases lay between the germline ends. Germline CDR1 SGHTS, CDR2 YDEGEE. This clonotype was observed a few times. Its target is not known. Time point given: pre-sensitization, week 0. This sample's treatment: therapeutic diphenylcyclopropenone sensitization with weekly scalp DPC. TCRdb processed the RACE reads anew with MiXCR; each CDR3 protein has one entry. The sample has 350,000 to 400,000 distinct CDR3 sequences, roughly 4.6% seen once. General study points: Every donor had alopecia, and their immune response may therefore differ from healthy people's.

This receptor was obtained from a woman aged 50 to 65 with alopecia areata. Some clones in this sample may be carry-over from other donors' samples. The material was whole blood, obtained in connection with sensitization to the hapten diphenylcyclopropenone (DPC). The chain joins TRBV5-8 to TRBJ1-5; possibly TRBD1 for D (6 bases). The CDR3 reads CASSLGFRGASNQPQHF. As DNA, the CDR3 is TGTGCCAGCAGCTTGGGATTCCGGGGGGCTAGCAATCAGCCCCAGCATTTT.